Below are 25 T cell receptor beta chains sequenced from a single sample in a study of untreated major depressive disorder. Sequencing used immunoSEQ multiplex PCR; TCRdb keeps in-frame clones, though not all of them. This sample has more than 25,000 clones, with about 90% found just once. Study findings and constraints: Compared with controls, depressed patients showed more TRBV05-01 (Vbeta 5.1) usage in CD4+ T cells.

No antigens are known for them. The specimen sequenced was CD4+ T cells from PBMCs. These receptors were obtained from a woman aged 25-40 years with major depressive disorder.

The rearrangement links TRBV18 to TRBJ2-1; D may match TRBD1 or TRBD2 (5 bases each). CDR3 length equals 17 residues. V was cut by 2 bases and J by 3 bases, with 17 bases left in between. Germline V lookup: CDR1 KGHSH, CDR2 LQKENI. The DNA of the CDR3 is TGTGCCAGCTCACCATTCATTGTCAGGGACGGCTACAATGAGCAGTTCTTC. It translates to CASSPFIVRDGYNEQFF. Looking up the rest from reference TRBV18 and TRBJ2-1 gives the full variable domain: NAGVMQNPRHLVRRRGQEARLRCSPMKGHSHVYWYRQLPEEGLKFMVYLQKENIIDESGMPKERFSAEFPKEGPSILRIQQVVRGDSAAYFCASSPFIVRDGYNEQFFGPGTRLTVL.

The rearrangement uses TRBV4-3 and TRBJ1-4, with 10 bases aligning to TRBD1. The CDR3 runs to 15 residues. CDR1 and CDR2 from the germline V gene are LGHNA and YSLEER. Losses at the gene ends were 3 bases for V and 6 bases for J; bases not matched to a gene: 4. CDR3 bases: TGCGCCAGCAGCCAGACCGGGACAGGGGATGAAAAACTGTTTTTT. It is translated as CASSQTGTGDEKLFF.

CDR3: CASSFLSGRAYEQYF. The CDR3 region has the DNA TGTGCCAGCAGTTTTTTGAGCGGGAGGGCCTACGAGCAGTACTTC. J is TRBJ2-7 and V is TRBV5-8; 10 nucleotides match TRBD2. This CDR3 comprises 15 residues. The ends lost 5 bases at V and 2 bases at J; junction bases unmatched: 7. Germline CDR1 is SGHTS and CDR2 is YDEGEE.

The genes are TRBV6-6 and TRBJ1-1; no reliable D call. CDR1 is MNHNY and CDR2 is SVGAGI in the germline V gene (reference sequence). CDR3 length: 14 residues. Trimming left V 0 bases short and J 2 bases short, with 7 bases between. CDR3 nucleotide sequence: TGTGCCAGCAGTTACTCGGCTCCTAACACTGAAGCTTTCTTT. It codes for CASSYSAPNTEAFF.

The DNA of the CDR3 is TGTGCCATCAGTGGGCAGGAAGGGAATCAGCCCCAGCATTTT. As protein: CAISGQEGNQPQHF. This chain joins TRBV10-3 and TRBJ1-5; the D is unclear. The CDR3 runs to 14 residues. V was clipped by 4 bases and J by 4 bases, with 11 bases between them. Germline lookup yields CDR1 ENHRY and CDR2 SYGVKD.

This rearrangement joins TRBV7-9 to TRBJ2-7; 9 positions match TRBD2. Germline V gives CDR1 SEHNR, CDR2 FQNEAQ (reference sequence). The V and J ends lost 5 bases and 5 bases, in that order; junction bases with no gene match: 16. This CDR3 is 17 amino acids long. CDR3 in DNA: TGTGCCAGCAGCGGGTCCCTGAACCTAGCGGGATCAAACGAGCAGTACTTC. As protein: CASSGSLNLAGSNEQYF.

The chain uses TRBV5-1 and TRBJ2-7; TRBD2 agrees at 11 bases. Germline V CDR1 and CDR2: SGHRS, YFSETQ. This CDR3 comprises 14 residues. Trimming took 4 bases from V and 3 from J; bases not matched to a gene: 3. The CDR3 bases are TGCGCCAGCAGCGGGACTAGCGGCTTCTACGAGCAGTACTTC. This encodes CASSGTSGFYEQYF. The full variable domain, completed using reference TRBV5-1 and TRBJ2-7, is KAGVTQTPRYLIKTRGQQVTLSCSPISGHRSVSWYQQTPGQGLQFLFEYFSETQRNKGNFPGRFSGRQFSNSRSEMNVSTLELGDSALYLCASSGTSGFYEQYFGPGTRLTVT.

The CDR3 coding sequence is TGTGCCAGCAGCCAAAAGTCTAGCGGGGGCCTTAGCACAGATACGCAGTATTTT. Translation gives CASSQKSSGGLSTDTQYF. The chain combines TRBV4-2 with TRBJ2-3, with TRBD2 identical over 10 bases. Trimming at V came to 2 bases and at J to 0 bases, leaving 8 bases not matched to a gene. CDR3 length equals 18 residues. Germline V gives CDR1 LGHNA, CDR2 YNFKEQ.

This clone was detected only once. V is TRBV11-3 and J is TRBJ2-3; weak D call: TRBD2 (5 bases). V gave up 0 bases and J gave up 4 bases, with 17 bases separating them. Germline assignment: CDR1 SGHNT and CDR2 YENEEA. This CDR3 has 17 amino acids. CDR3 sequence: CASSLDLRAGVADTQYF. The CDR3 DNA reads TGTGCCAGCAGCTTAGACCTTAGGGCGGGTGTTGCAGATACGCAGTATTTT.

The chain has TRBV7-2 and TRBJ1-6; TRBD1 matches at 9 bases. The CDR3 is made up of 16 amino acids. The V segment lost 3 bases and the J segment 10 bases; nucleotides outside the gene matches: 10. CDR1 is SGHTA and CDR2 is FQGNSA in the germline V gene. The DNA of the CDR3 is TGTGCCAGCAGCTTGTATTCGGGACAGGGAACATCACCCCTCCACTTT. Amino acid sequence: CASSLYSGQGTSPLHF. Full variable domain (outside the CDR3, taken from reference TRBV7-2 and TRBJ1-6): GAGVSQSPSNKVTEKGKDVELRCDPISGHTALYWYRQSLGQGLEFLIYFQGNSAPDKSGLPSDRFSAERTGGSVSTLTIQRTQQEDSAVYLCASSLYSGQGTSPLHFGNGTRLTVT.

This chain uses TRBV7-9 with TRBJ1-5; D ambiguous. The germline V gene has CDR1 SEHNR and CDR2 FQNEAQ (reference sequence). Trimming removed 1 base at V and 6 bases at J, with 7 bases between. This CDR3 region has 13 residues. The CDR3 reads CASSLVAGQPQHF. CDR3 bases: TGTGCCAGCAGCTTAGTGGCAGGTCAGCCCCAGCATTTT.

This clone has only one observation. The rearrangement links TRBV19 to TRBJ1-1, with 8 bases lining up with TRBD1. CDR1 and CDR2 from the germline V gene are LNHDA and SQIVND (reference sequence). After removal of 7 bases from V and 5 bases from J, the junction contained 6 bases not matched to a gene. The CDR3 consists of 13 residues. The CDR3 reads CASMRQGRTEAFF. CDR3 DNA: TGTGCCAGTATGAGACAGGGGAGGACTGAAGCTTTCTTT. The full variable domain, its missing parts supplied by reference TRBV19 and TRBJ1-1, is DGGITQSPKYLFRKEGQNVTLSCEQNLNHDAMYWYRQDPGQGLRLIYYSQIVNDFQKGDIAEGYSVSREKKESFPLTVTSAQKNPTAFYLCASMRQGRTEAFFGQGTRLTVV.

The chain couples TRBV11-2 to TRBJ2-3; the D is unclear. Trimming took 5 bases from V and 6 from J, leaving 6 bases between them. From germline, CDR1 is SGHAT and CDR2 FQNNGV. There are 11 residues in the CDR3. CDR3: CASSRSDTQYF. CDR3 nucleotides: TGTGCCAGCAGCCGGAGCGATACGCAGTATTTT.

The rearrangement joins TRBV11-3 to TRBJ2-3, with TRBD2 matching 13 bases. From germline, CDR1 is SGHNT and CDR2 YENEEA. The CDR3 totals 18 residues. Trimming cost V 3 bases and J 2 bases; bases outside gene matches: 8. The CDR3 bases are TGTGCCAGCAGCTTGGCCATGGGACTAGCGGGATACACAGATACGCAGTATTTT. Translation gives CASSLAMGLAGYTDTQYF.

The chain is built from TRBV7-2 and TRBJ2-7, with 8 nucleotides matching TRBD2. There are 13 residues in the CDR3. V lost 5 bases and J lost 7; bases outside the gene matches: 7. Per germline, CDR1 SGHTA and CDR2 FQGNSA. CDR3 in amino acids: CASSRRLASEQYF. As DNA, the CDR3 is TGTGCCAGCAGCCGACGACTAGCGTCTGAGCAGTACTTC. The entire variable domain, with the rest obtained from reference TRBV7-2 and TRBJ2-7, is as follows: GAGVSQSPSNKVTEKGKDVELRCDPISGHTALYWYRQSLGQGLEFLIYFQGNSAPDKSGLPSDRFSAERTGGSVSTLTIQRTQQEDSAVYLCASSRRLASEQYFGPGTRLTVT.

The sample holds one count of this clone. The chain carries TRBV4-2 and TRBJ2-7; the match to TRBD1 covers 8 bases. J lost 1 base, V lost 1 base, and 0 bases had no gene match. The CDR3 has 14 residues. Germline V CDR1 and CDR2: LGHNA, YNFKEQ. The DNA for the CDR3 is TGTGCCAGCAGCCAAGGACAGGGGTCCTACGAGCAGTACTTC. Protein product: CASSQGQGSYEQYF.

This chain joins TRBV7-6 and TRBJ2-7; D is unresolved. The germline V gene encodes CDR1 SGHVS and CDR2 FNYEAQ. The ends were cut back, 4 bases at V and 3 bases at J, with 10 bases in the middle. The CDR3 length is 13 residues. In nucleotides, the CDR3 is TGTGCCAGCAGCTCCCTAACGGACTACGAGCAGTACTTC. Its protein is CASSSLTDYEQYF.

Only a few counts were recorded for this clone. Other DNA sequences from this sample encode an identical CDR3 as well. The chain carries TRBV9 and TRBJ2-5; a weak D match, TRBD1 (6 bases). The CDR3 has 13 amino acids. CDR1 SGDLS and CDR2 YYNGEE come from the germline V gene. The V end lost 4 bases, the J end lost 5 bases, and 12 bases lay between the germline ends. The CDR3 sequence: CASSPGAQETQYF. The CDR3 DNA reads as TGTGCCAGCAGCCCAGGGGCACAGGAGACCCAGTACTTC.

The CDR3 sequence is CASSLTTGGSYGYTF. The CDR3 region has the DNA TGTGCCAGCAGCCTAACGACAGGGGGTTCCTATGGCTACACCTTC. The V and J genes are TRBV9 and TRBJ1-2, with TRBD1 matching 9 bases. This CDR3 is 15 amino acids long. Germline assignment: CDR1 SGDLS and CDR2 YYNGEE. After removal of 4 bases from V and 4 bases from J, the junction contained 8 bases not matched to a gene.

This rearrangement joins TRBV18 to TRBJ1-1; 7 positions agree with TRBD1. CDR3 length: 16 residues. The ends lost 5 bases at V and 0 bases at J; junction bases unmatched: 9. Germline CDR1 reads KGHSH; CDR2 reads LQKENI. As DNA, the CDR3 is TGTGCCAGCTCATCCGGACAGGTTGAACTGAACACTGAAGCTTTCTTT. Translation gives CASSSGQVELNTEAFF.

The chain joins TRBV4-3 to TRBJ2-3; 7 bases agree with TRBD1. The junction had 14 bases not matched to a gene; V was cut back by 0 bases and J by 5 bases. Germline CDR1 reads LGHNA; CDR2 reads YSLEER. There are 18 residues in the CDR3. The DNA for the CDR3 is TGCGCCAGCAGCCAAGAACCCCGGGACAGTATTTTAGGAGATACGCAGTATTTT. It is translated as CASSQEPRDSILGDTQYF.

The chain links TRBV7-2 to TRBJ1-5; 10 bases line up with TRBD1. CDR3 length: 17 residues. After removal of 2 bases from V and 0 bases from J, the junction contained 4 bases not matched to a gene. CDR1 is SGHTA, CDR2 FQGNSA, per germline. CDR3 nucleotides: TGTGCCAGCAGCTTATGGCGGACAGGGGGTAGCAATCAGCCCCAGCATTTT. Protein sequence: CASSLWRTGGSNQPQHF.

The chain links TRBV28 to TRBJ1-5; 10 bases line up with TRBD1. With 7 bases clipped from V and 4 bases from J, the junction kept 4 bases outside the gene matches. CDR3 size: 14 residues. CDR1 is MDHEN and CDR2 is SYDVKM in the germline V gene. The CDR3 is CASTRQGANQPQHF. The CDR3 DNA follows: TGTGCCAGCACGAGACAGGGGGCAAATCAGCCCCAGCATTTT.

The chain joins TRBV2 to TRBJ1-4; D unresolved. V lost 5 bases to trimming and J lost 1 base, with 8 bases between them. This CDR3 contains 14 residues. The germline V gene has CDR1 SNHLY and CDR2 FYNNEI. This CDR3 is CASSQRQTNEKLFF. The CDR3 nucleotides read TGTGCCAGCAGTCAACGGCAAACTAATGAAAAACTGTTTTTT.

The chain employs TRBV19 and TRBJ2-1; D possibly corresponds to TRBD2 (5 bases). From germline, CDR1 is LNHDA and CDR2 SQIVND (reference sequence). The CDR3 contains 14 residues. V was shortened by 3 bases and J by 9 bases, with 15 bases between the two germline ends. CDR3 in DNA: TGTGCCAGTAGTATGGGAGCGCTCAGGAGTGAGCAGTTCTTC. Protein product: CASSMGALRSEQFF.